This T cell receptor (beta chain) is from a study of blood T cells in healthy people across ages. Together with a sample-barcoded 5' primer, a J-beta primer mix was included in a second PCR lasting about 6 to 11 cycles. Each CDR3 protein is one row after TCRdb ran MiXCR on the 5' RACE reads. This sample yields approximately 960,000 distinct CDR3 sequences, of which almost 30% are seen a single time; around 9.6% belongs to the top ten. Study results and caveats: Possibly, changes in expanded clonotypes were confounded because donor CMV status was unknown.

In the case of this clonotype: No antigen is known for it.

This CDR3 has 17 amino acids. Per germline, CDR1 SGHRS and CDR2 YFSETQ. Trimming cost V 0 bases and J 1 base; bases outside gene matches: 4. In addition, the sample was reused for a study of T cells of mothers and their children. That source adds: The authors found no persistent microchimeric T cell clones.

Sequences were obtained from blood. This receptor was identified in a woman between 40 and 50 years old in good health. The chain combines TRBV5-1 with TRBJ2-5, with 12 nucleotides matching TRBD1. In DNA, the CDR3 is TGCGCCAGCAGCTTGGCCGGGACAGGGGGCGGCCAAGAGACCCAGTACTTC. It yields the protein CASSLAGTGGGQETQYF.